What follows are 32 T cell receptor beta chains derived from one specimen sequenced in a study of shared clonotypes between healthy human individuals (dated by TCRdb to the early 2020s). Libraries were built with the immunoSEQ multiplex PCR assay. TCRdb mirrors the immuneACCESS table, restricted to in-frame sequences. Some clones are absent from its copies; in checked studies, under half trace to an unresolved V gene, and the reason for the others is unknown. The sample records 2 million or so clones, roughly 95% of which are singletons. 0.1% to 0.15% of the sample belongs to the ten largest clones. Sequenced: naive CD4+ T cells sorted from blood. Explained via the paper, the cell subset or site label denotes: CD45RA+ positively selected. The source of these receptors is a man in his late teens or twenties in good health.

This clone was seen a single time. The J gene is TRBJ1-2, the V gene TRBV7-9; tentative D call: TRBD1 (6 bases). Germline CDR1 and CDR2: SEHNR and FQNEAQ (reference sequence). The ends were cut back, 0 bases at V and 3 bases at J, with 11 bases in the middle. CDR3 length equals 15 residues. As DNA, the CDR3 is TGTGCCAGCAGCTTAGCAGAAACAGGGCACTATGGCTACACCTTC. The encoded protein is CASSLAETGHYGYTF.

The table lists this clone with a count of one. The chain couples TRBV5-4 to TRBJ2-5; D gene unclear. The CDR3 has 12 amino acids. Trimming cost V 4 bases and J 0 bases, with 4 bases left between them. Looked up from germline, CDR1 is SGHNT and CDR2 is YYREEE (reference sequence). DNA of the CDR3: TGTGCCAGCAGCCCGTACCAAGAGACCCAGTACTTC. It yields the protein CASSPYQETQYF.

The chain recombines TRBV6-1 with TRBJ1-6; the match to TRBD1 covers 12 bases. V dropped 4 bases and J dropped 4; count of bases not matched to a gene: 11. The CDR3 totals 19 residues. Per germline, CDR1 MNHNS and CDR2 SASEGT. The CDR3 loop reads CASSGTGTGGAVYNSPLHF. The CDR3 region has the DNA TGTGCCAGCAGTGGAACCGGGACAGGGGGCGCCGTGTATAATTCACCCCTCCACTTT.

The chain carries TRBV5-6 and TRBJ1-4; 7 bases fit TRBD1. Germline assignment: CDR1 SGHDT and CDR2 YYEEEE. This CDR3 is 17 amino acids long. Germline trimming cut 4 bases from V and 7 bases from J; bases unmatched to any gene: 16. This CDR3 is CASSPTGLEFSGEKLFF. For the CDR3, the DNA is TGTGCCAGCAGCCCGACAGGGTTGGAGTTCTCCGGTGAAAAACTGTTTTTT.

The chain has TRBV2 and TRBJ2-3; D is unresolved. V was pared by 8 bases and J by 7 bases, with 13 bases between. CDR1 and CDR2 from the germline V gene are SNHLY and FYNNEI. This CDR3 region has 12 residues. CDR3: CASGTLRNTQYF. The CDR3 DNA reads as TGTGCCAGCGGAACCCTGCGGAATACGCAGTATTTT.

This chain joins TRBV18 and TRBJ2-2; the match to TRBD1 covers 10 bases. This CDR3 has 17 amino acids. Looked up from germline, CDR1 is KGHSH and CDR2 is LQKENI. The V segment lost 0 bases and the J segment 0 bases; nucleotides outside the gene matches: 1. CDR3: CASSPPGQGANTGELFF. CDR3 in DNA: TGTGCCAGCTCACCACCTGGACAGGGGGCGAACACCGGGGAGCTGTTTTTT.

This clone was observed a single time. The chain is built from TRBV6-6 and TRBJ1-2; D uncertain. Trimming left V 8 bases short and J 8 bases short, with 15 bases between. In germline, CDR1 is MNHNY, CDR2 SVGAGI (reference sequence). The CDR3 is made up of 12 amino acids. CDR3 bases: TGTGCCAGCGGGGTGGAGCTGGAAGGCTACACCTTC. As protein: CASGVELEGYTF.

The chain carries TRBV6-6 and TRBJ2-7; D may be TRBD1 (6 bases). The V end lost 6 bases, the J end lost 0 bases, and 9 bases lay between the germline ends. The CDR3 has 13 amino acids. The germline CDR1 and CDR2 sequences are MNHNY and SVGAGI (reference sequence). The CDR3 reads CASSDRHSYEQYF. The CDR3 bases are TGTGCCAGCAGCGACAGGCACTCCTACGAGCAGTACTTC.

The V gene is TRBV11-2, the J gene TRBJ1-5, with a weak D call TRBD1 (6 bases). Germline lookup yields CDR1 SGHAT and CDR2 FQNNGV. This CDR3 spans 15 amino acids. Trimming took off 5 bases at V and 3 bases at J, with 14 bases between the two ends. CDR3 bases: TGTGCCAGCAGCCAAGAACAGGGAGACAATCAGCCCCAGCATTTT. This sequence encodes CASSQEQGDNQPQHF. The full variable domain, with the rest looked up from reference TRBV11-2 and TRBJ1-5, is EAGVAQSPRYKIIEKRQSVAFWCNPISGHATLYWYQQILGQGPKLLIQFQNNGVVDDSQLPKDRFSAERLKGVDSTLKIQPAKLEDSAVYLCASSQEQGDNQPQHFGDGTRLSIL.

The chain has TRBV6-5 and TRBJ1-5; possibly TRBD1 for D (6 bases). CDR1 is MNHEY and CDR2 is SVGAGI in the germline V gene. This CDR3 comprises 15 residues. Trimming removed 0 bases from V and 4 bases from J, with 10 bases in between. The CDR3 DNA follows: TGTGCCAGCAGTTACTCGTTTCAGGGGAATCAGCCCCAGCATTTT. It yields the protein CASSYSFQGNQPQHF.

The V and J genes are TRBV6-6 and TRBJ1-6; no reliable D call. CDR3 length: 16 amino acids. V gave up 2 bases and J gave up 5 bases, with 13 bases separating them. The germline gives CDR1 MNHNY, CDR2 SVGAGI (reference sequence). In DNA, the CDR3 is TGTGCCAGCAGTTACGACGGGAGAGTCCATAATTCACCCCTCCACTTT. Protein: CASSYDGRVHNSPLHF.

The chain employs TRBV6-1 and TRBJ1-1; D gene uncertain. The CDR3 runs to 15 residues. Germline CDR1 is MNHNS and CDR2 is SASEGT. Trimming left V 2 bases short and J 1 base short, with 11 bases between. DNA of the CDR3: TGTGCCAGCAGTGAATCGGCAAATTCGAACACTGAAGCTTTCTTT. It is translated as CASSESANSNTEAFF.

V gene TRBV19 combines with J gene TRBJ2-1, with 7 bases that match TRBD2. The CDR3 runs to 15 residues. Germline CDR1 is LNHDA and CDR2 is SQIVND (reference sequence). The trim removed 7 bases at V and 2 bases at J, leaving 8 bases unmatched. The CDR3 reads CASKPSGGAYNEQFF. The DNA for the CDR3 is TGTGCCAGTAAACCATCGGGAGGCGCCTACAATGAGCAGTTCTTC.

V gene TRBV28 combines with J gene TRBJ1-2, with D possibly matching TRBD1 (6 bases). The CDR3 runs to 12 residues. Germline CDR1 reads MDHEN; CDR2 reads SYDVKM. Trimming took off 6 bases at V and 8 bases at J, with 13 bases between the two ends. In nucleotides, the CDR3 is TGTGCCAGCAGGCAGGGGAGTCGAGGCTACACCTTC. Protein product: CASRQGSRGYTF.

The chain joins TRBV7-8 to TRBJ2-7, with D possibly matching TRBD1 (6 bases). The germline gives CDR1 SGHVS, CDR2 FQNEAQ. V was trimmed by 3 bases and J by 2 bases, leaving 17 bases between them. The CDR3 runs to 16 residues. In DNA form, the CDR3 reads TGTGCCAGCAGCTTGGAGCAGGGGAGAATACCCTACGAGCAGTACTTC. It specifies CASSLEQGRIPYEQYF.

The chain uses TRBV7-2 and TRBJ1-2; D gene uncertain. V lost 1 base and J lost 5, with 5 bases in between. CDR3 length: 12 residues. Germline-derived CDR1 and CDR2 are SGHTA and FQGNSA. The CDR3 is CASSLVGYGYTF. The CDR3 nucleotides read TGTGCCAGCAGCTTAGTTGGATATGGCTACACCTTC.

CDR3 in DNA: TGTGCCAGCTCACCAAGCGGACACCTTAACTATGGCTACACCTTC. Its translation is CASSPSGHLNYGYTF. This chain uses TRBV18 with TRBJ1-2, with TRBD1 as a possible D gene (5 bases). The CDR3 loop spans 15 amino acids. Per the germline V gene, CDR1 is KGHSH and CDR2 is LQKENI. Trimming cost V 2 bases and J 1 base, with 11 bases left between them.

The chain is built from TRBV30 and TRBJ1-1, with TRBD1 identical over 11 bases. The CDR3 is 14 amino acids. The germline V gene has CDR1 GTSNPN and CDR2 SVGIG (reference sequence). V dropped 0 bases and J dropped 8; count of bases not matched to a gene: 5. CDR3 amino acids: CAWSVLRTGGEAFF. CDR3 DNA sequence: TGTGCCTGGAGTGTACTTAGGACAGGGGGCGAAGCTTTCTTT.

A note on this clone: This sample also contains other DNA sequences that code for the same CDR3. The rearrangement uses TRBV30 and TRBJ2-2; TRBD2 might be the D (6 bases). The V and J ends lost 3 bases and 8 bases respectively, with 10 bases between them. The CDR3 is 12 amino acids. From germline, CDR1 is GTSNPN and CDR2 SVGIG (reference sequence). The CDR3, as DNA: TGTGCCTGGAGCGGAGGGACGGGGGAGCTGTTTTTT. It specifies CAWSGGTGELFF.

This rearrangement joins TRBV6-5 to TRBJ1-2, with TRBD1 as a possible D gene (6 bases). CDR1 MNHEY and CDR2 SVGAGI come from the germline V gene. Trimming cost V 10 bases and J 4 bases, with 16 bases left between them. CDR3 length equals 13 residues. The CDR3 coding sequence is TGTGCCATACGAAGGGGGATCGGCTATGGCTACACCTTC. Protein sequence: CAIRRGIGYGYTF.

J is TRBJ1-3 and V is TRBV5-1; D may be TRBD1 (5 bases). This CDR3 contains 15 residues. Trimming cost V 3 bases and J 2 bases, with 12 bases left between them. Germline assignment: CDR1 SGHRS and CDR2 YFSETQ. CDR3 coding DNA: TGCGCCAGCAGCTGGTCCAGGGATACTGGAAACACCATATATTTT. It specifies CASSWSRDTGNTIYF.

V gene TRBV5-1 combines with J gene TRBJ1-4, with 10 bases identical to TRBD1. The V gene end was trimmed by 4 bases and the J gene end by 9 bases; junction bases not matched to a gene: 9. CDR1 and CDR2 (germline): SGHRS, YFSETQ. The CDR3 length is 15 residues. CDR3 nucleotide sequence: TGCGCCAGCAGCCCGCCGGGACAGGGGAATCAAAAACTGTTTTTT. Amino acids: CASSPPGQGNQKLFF.

The chain links TRBV27 to TRBJ1-2, with 9 positions matching TRBD1. The V segment lost 6 bases and the J segment 4 bases; nucleotides outside the gene matches: 6. Germline CDR1 and CDR2: MNHEY and SMNVEV (reference sequence). The CDR3 loop spans 14 amino acids. The CDR3 region is CASSPRTGAYGYTF. The CDR3 bases are TGTGCCAGCAGCCCAAGGACAGGGGCCTATGGCTACACCTTC.

CDR3 nucleotide sequence: TGTGCCAGCAGCCGACAGGGTTTGGACTATGGCTACACCTTC. Amino acid sequence: CASSRQGLDYGYTF. This chain uses TRBV7-9 with TRBJ1-2, with 7 positions matching TRBD1. Germline lookup yields CDR1 SEHNR and CDR2 FQNEAQ (reference sequence). V trimming: 5 bases; J trimming: 3 bases; junction bases outside the gene matches: 6. This CDR3 is built from 14 residues.

This chain connects TRBV10-3 to TRBJ1-2; the D gene is possibly TRBD1 (5 bases). Trimming removed 3 bases from V and 8 bases from J, with 10 bases in between. CDR1 is ENHRY, CDR2 SYGVKD, per germline. CDR3 length: 12 amino acids. The CDR3 protein is CAISEGVSGYTF. The CDR3 coding sequence is TGTGCCATCAGTGAAGGGGTATCCGGCTACACCTTC.

The rearrangement joins TRBV6-4 to TRBJ2-1, with D hard to call. V dropped 6 bases and J dropped 4 bases, with 16 bases sitting between them. The germline V gene encodes CDR1 MRHNA and CDR2 SNTAGT. This CDR3 has 15 amino acids. CDR3 in amino acids: CASSRTNNRYNEQFF. CDR3 sequence (DNA): TGTGCCAGCAGCCGTACTAACAATAGATACAATGAGCAGTTCTTC.

The chain joins TRBV19 to TRBJ1-1, with D hard to call. The ends were cut back, 4 bases at V and 1 base at J, with 10 bases in the middle. The CDR3 spans 14 residues. Germline values: CDR1 LNHDA, CDR2 SQIVND (reference sequence). The CDR3 here is CASSSYSGNTEAFF. DNA of the CDR3: TGTGCCAGTAGTAGCTATTCCGGGAACACTGAAGCTTTCTTT.

As concerns this clone: Other DNA sequences in the same sample also yield this CDR3. This sequence joins TRBV6-1 and TRBJ2-7; maybe TRBD1 (5 bases). There are 12 residues in the CDR3. From germline, CDR1 is MNHNS and CDR2 SASEGT. The germline V and J ends were trimmed by 5 bases and 2 bases, with 7 bases remaining between them. The DNA for the CDR3 is TGTGCCAGCAGTCAGGGTACCTACGAGCAGTACTTC. It is translated as CASSQGTYEQYF.

Points on this clone: A much larger clone sits a single nucleotide away, making a read error possible. At the DNA level, this CDR3 is encoded by other sequences in the same sample as well. This chain joins TRBV6-6 and TRBJ1-6, with 10 bases aligning to TRBD1. CDR3 size: 14 residues. CDR1 and CDR2 (germline): MNHNY, SVGAGI (reference sequence). The V segment lost 5 bases and the J segment 6 bases; nucleotides outside the gene matches: 1. CDR3: CASSRDRGNSPLHF. DNA of the CDR3: TGTGCCAGCAGTCGGGACAGGGGTAATTCACCCCTCCACTTT.

V is TRBV5-1 and J is TRBJ1-6, with 10 positions matching TRBD1. V lost 4 bases, J lost 7 bases, and 5 bases stayed unmatched. The CDR3 runs 15 residues. Per germline, CDR1 SGHRS and CDR2 YFSETQ. The CDR3 spells CASSRRTGGNSPLHF. The CDR3 DNA reads TGCGCCAGCAGCCGGAGGACAGGGGGGAATTCACCCCTCCACTTT.

The chain uses TRBV5-1 and TRBJ2-5; 12 nucleotides align to TRBD2. Germline CDR1 SGHRS, CDR2 YFSETQ. The CDR3 length is 15 residues. V was clipped by 4 bases and J by 0 bases; unmatched bases: 1. The CDR3 here is CASSRTSGDQETQYF. DNA for the CDR3: TGCGCCAGCAGCCGGACTAGCGGGGACCAAGAGACCCAGTACTTC.

This chain uses TRBV18 with TRBJ2-1; maybe TRBD1 (5 bases). V was clipped by 2 bases and J by 8 bases, with 7 bases between them. The CDR3 has 12 amino acids. From germline, CDR1 is KGHSH and CDR2 LQKENI. The CDR3 loop is CASSPRGHEQFF. The CDR3 nucleotides are TGTGCCAGCTCACCAAGGGGCCATGAGCAGTTCTTC.